Listed here are 8 T cell receptor beta chains from one sample, sequenced in a study of T cell clones after liver transplantation (dated by TCRdb to the late 2010s). To prepare the library, the immunoSEQ multiplex PCR assay was applied. The table was pulled from immuneACCESS by TCRdb, which kept in-frame rearrangements only. Such tables lose some clones; where checked, under half of the loss comes from unresolved V genes, and the rest has no known cause. The table for this sample lists 50,000 to 60,000 clones; around two thirds of them were counted only once. The ten largest clones take up around 2.8% of the sample. Source: CD4+ T cells from blood, taken at the approximately 16-month timepoint. These receptors were collected from a human patient who received a liver transplant. After a transplant, some T cells may be the graft donor's own cells.

The gene calls are TRBV13 and TRBJ2-2; D is perhaps TRBD1 (6 bases). The germline V and J ends were trimmed by 5 bases and 6 bases, with 10 bases remaining between them. The CDR3 loop spans 13 amino acids. Germline CDR1 and CDR2: PRHDT and FYEKMQ (reference sequence). This CDR3 reads CASSPRGSGELFF. The CDR3 DNA reads TGTGCCAGCAGCCCCAGGGGCTCCGGGGAGCTGTTTTTT.

The V gene is TRBV30, the J gene TRBJ1-1; D may be TRBD1 (6 bases). Germline assignment: CDR1 GTSNPN and CDR2 SVGIG (reference sequence). This CDR3 has 12 residues. The germline V and J ends were trimmed by 7 bases and 0 bases, with 9 bases remaining between them. The CDR3 nucleotides read TGTGCCTTGGGGGGGCTGAACACTGAAGCTTTCTTT. Translated: CALGGLNTEAFF. The whole variable domain, filled in from reference TRBV30 and TRBJ1-1, reads SQTIHQWPATLVQPVGSPLSLECTVEGTSNPNLYWYRQAAGRGLQLLFYSVGIGQISSEVPQNLSASRPQDRQFILSSKKLLLSDSGFYLCALGGLNTEAFFGQGTRLTVV.

This chain links TRBV7-8 with TRBJ1-4, with 8 bases aligning to TRBD1. J lost 7 bases, V lost 2 bases, and 6 bases had no gene match. The germline V gene encodes CDR1 SGHVS and CDR2 FQNEAQ. The CDR3 is 15 amino acids. The CDR3 loop is CASSLSRTGSEKLFF. The DNA for the CDR3 is TGTGCCAGCAGCTTATCACGGACAGGGAGTGAAAAACTGTTTTTT.

The chain joins TRBV6-6 to TRBJ1-2; a possible D gene is TRBD1 (6 bases). Trimming took off 6 bases at V and 6 bases at J, with 14 bases between the two ends. Per germline, CDR1 MNHNY and CDR2 SVGAGI (reference sequence). The CDR3 consists of 13 residues. The CDR3 DNA reads as TGTGCCAGCAGGGAAAACAGGGAGAATGGCTACACCTTC. Translating gives CASRENRENGYTF.

The chain uses TRBV7-2 and TRBJ2-1; D unresolved. V was clipped by 2 bases and J by 6 bases, with 8 bases between them. CDR1 SGHTA and CDR2 FQGNSA come from the germline V gene. The CDR3 is 13 residues long. DNA for the CDR3: TGTGCCAGCAGCTTAATGGGCTTCAATGAGCAGTTCTTC. This codes for CASSLMGFNEQFF.

This chain links TRBV6-4 with TRBJ1-1; no reliable D call. This CDR3 has 14 amino acids. V dropped 6 bases and J dropped 1 base, with 12 bases sitting between them. Germline CDR1 reads MRHNA; CDR2 reads SNTAGT. The CDR3 nucleotides read TGTGCCAGCAGAGATTTCAGCTCGAACACTGAAGCTTTCTTT. The encoded protein is CASRDFSSNTEAFF.

The J gene is TRBJ1-2, the V gene TRBV2; 10 bases agree with TRBD1. The germline V gene has CDR1 SNHLY and CDR2 FYNNEI. V gave up 7 bases and J gave up 8 bases; unmatched junction bases: 13. CDR3 length: 15 residues. CDR3 bases: TGTGCCAGCACCTACAACACCGGGACAGGGGAAGGCTACACCTTC. It is translated as CASTYNTGTGEGYTF.

This clone was seen a handful of times. This rearrangement joins TRBV6-1 to TRBJ1-5; D not resolved. V lost 6 bases to trimming and J lost 4 bases, with 10 bases between them. Germline assignment: CDR1 MNHNS and CDR2 SASEGT. CDR3 size: 13 residues. The CDR3 nucleotides read TGTGCCAGCAGGGTGGACCTGAATCAGCCCCAGCATTTT. Translated: CASRVDLNQPQHF.